This T cell receptor (beta chain) was recovered during a study of technical replicates of blood from a handful of donors. Germline V lookup: CDR1 GTSNPN, CDR2 SVGIG (reference sequence). This CDR3 region has 11 residues. Trimming removed 4 bases from V and 5 bases from J, with 8 bases in between. Clones were read by immunoSEQ multiplex PCR, and TCRdb kept only the in-frame ones, dropping some. The table records about 83,000 clones, about 90% of them present only once. The sequenced sample consisted of T cells isolated from PBMCs. The chain recombines TRBV30 with TRBJ2-5; D call uncertain. This TCR was sampled from a human donor in good health. The CDR3 reads CAWMSSETQYF. For the CDR3, the DNA is TGTGCCTGGATGAGTTCGGAGACCCAGTACTTC.